Listed below are T cell receptor beta chains from one sample, sequenced in a study of early T cells in non-severe SARS-CoV-2 infection. TCRdb independently ran MiXCR on the 5' RACE reads; one entry per CDR3 protein. The profile covers about 61,000 distinct CDR3 sequences, with around 12% appearing a single time and over 1% taken by the ten largest. The source material was whole blood, sampled at baseline. The receptor set was obtained from an adult who was a healthcare worker with PCR-confirmed SARS-CoV-2 infection or an uninfected control (not recorded which). The donor label of this sample is uncertain. The CDR3 runs from the conserved cysteine through the conserved F or W. Each record gives: J gene, V gene, CDR3 protein.

TRBJ1-1	TRBV12-3/TRBV12-4	CASSRLQGNTEAFF
TRBJ2-3	TRBV7-3	CASSLSAGNTDTQYF
TRBJ2-5	TRBV4-1	CASSLGLLETQYF
TRBJ1-4	TRBV15	CATSRDVATATDTNEKLFF
TRBJ2-1	TRBV6-2/TRBV6-3	CASSGNSGSSYNEQFF
TRBJ1-2	TRBV19	CASSQGSSRGHGYTF
TRBJ2-3	TRBV19	CASKDRHSSTDTQYF
TRBJ2-6	TRBV12-3/TRBV12-4	CASSFRGLGANVLTF
TRBJ2-1	TRBV4-2	CASSQDYPVGEQFF
TRBJ2-3	TRBV19	CASSPRRNQGASTDTQYF
TRBJ1-5	TRBV3-1	CASSQDFLQGGNQPQHF
TRBJ2-4	TRBV20-1	CSAPYGQGSGNIQYF
TRBJ2-3	TRBV6-2/TRBV6-3	CASRVRGRIADTQYF
TRBJ2-1	TRBV5-6	CASSWKGHEQFF
TRBJ1-6	TRBV5-8	CASTRTGEGFSSPLHF
TRBJ1-1	TRBV6-2/TRBV6-3	CASIGQNTEAFF
TRBJ1-2	TRBV3-1	CASSQEVNFNGYTF
TRBJ2-1	TRBV29-1	CSVDVAGTYNEQFF
TRBJ1-1	TRBV10-3	CAIAAQIGRMNTEAFF
TRBJ2-1	TRBV9	CASSVENEQFF
TRBJ2-2	TRBV20-1	CSATYRAGELFF
TRBJ1-6	TRBV5-1	CASSFRAGSPLHF
TRBJ1-6	TRBV20-1	CSASPGSNSPLHF
TRBJ2-5	TRBV6-5	CASSRPEMMETQYF
TRBJ1-4	TRBV12-3/TRBV12-4	CASSPGGEKLFF
TRBJ2-2	TRBV12-3/TRBV12-4	CASSHNRGRYTGELFF
TRBJ2-2	TRBV12-3/TRBV12-4	CASSPGSSGAGSNTGELFF